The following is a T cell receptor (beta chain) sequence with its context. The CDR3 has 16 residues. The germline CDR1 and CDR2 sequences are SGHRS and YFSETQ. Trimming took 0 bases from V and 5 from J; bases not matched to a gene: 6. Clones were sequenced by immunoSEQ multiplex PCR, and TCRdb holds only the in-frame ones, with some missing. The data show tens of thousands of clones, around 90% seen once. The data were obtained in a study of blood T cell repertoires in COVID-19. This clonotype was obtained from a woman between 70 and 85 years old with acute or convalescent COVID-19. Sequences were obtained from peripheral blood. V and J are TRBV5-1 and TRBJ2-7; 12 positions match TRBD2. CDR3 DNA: TGCGCCAGCAGCTTGGGAAGACTAGCGGGAGTCCACGAGCAGTACTTC. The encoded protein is CASSLGRLAGVHEQYF.